This T cell receptor (beta chain) was obtained from a study of technical replicates of blood from a few donors. Per the germline V gene, CDR1 is SGHRS and CDR2 is YFSETQ. V was trimmed by 0 bases and J by 5 bases, leaving 6 bases between them. The CDR3 contains 12 residues. Profiling relied on immunoSEQ multiplex PCR, and the TCRdb table lists in-frame clones only, not all of them. The sample lists tens of thousands of clones, about 96% occurring once. Material: T cells isolated from PBMCs. This TCR was recovered from a human donor in good health. This rearrangement joins TRBV5-1 to TRBJ2-7; maybe TRBD2 (5 bases). The CDR3 sequence: CASSLEADEQYF. In nucleotides, the CDR3 is TGCGCCAGCAGCTTGGAAGCGGACGAGCAGTACTTC.